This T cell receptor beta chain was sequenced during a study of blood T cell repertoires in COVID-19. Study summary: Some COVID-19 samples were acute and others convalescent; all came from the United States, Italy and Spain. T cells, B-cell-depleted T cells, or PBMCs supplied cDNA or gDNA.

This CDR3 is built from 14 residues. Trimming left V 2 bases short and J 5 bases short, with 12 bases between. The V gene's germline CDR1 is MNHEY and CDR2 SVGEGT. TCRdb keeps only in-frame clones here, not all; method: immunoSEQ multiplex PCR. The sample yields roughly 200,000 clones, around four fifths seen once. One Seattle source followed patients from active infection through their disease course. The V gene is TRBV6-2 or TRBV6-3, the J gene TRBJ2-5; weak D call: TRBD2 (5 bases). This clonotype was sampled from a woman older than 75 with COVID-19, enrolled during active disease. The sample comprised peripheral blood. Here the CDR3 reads CASSYLGKWETQYF. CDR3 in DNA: TGTGCCAGCAGTTACCTCGGGAAGTGGGAGACCCAGTACTTC.